The clone carrying this T cell receptor beta chain was seen repeatedly, ten times or more. Antigen specificity is unknown. The germline gives CDR1 SEHNR, CDR2 FQNEAQ (reference sequence). Trimming removed 0 bases from V and 4 bases from J, with 15 bases in between. The CDR3 is 16 amino acids. These data are taken from a study of early T cells in non-severe SARS-CoV-2 infection. Turning to the study itself: Chains were not paired, and sequencing was done on bulk RNA from unsorted whole blood. Notes on the study in general: Using VDJdb, the matching emphasized anti-spike CD8 responses while missing private and CD4 specificities.

In the library, individual cDNA molecules carried attached unique molecular identifiers. TCRdb re-called the 5' RACE reads with MiXCR, one entry per CDR3 protein. This table holds under 55,000 distinct CDR3 sequences, roughly 11% found once. This chain connects TRBV7-9 to TRBJ1-1, with a possible D match to TRBD1 (5 bases). The receptor was isolated from an adult who was a healthcare worker with PCR-confirmed SARS-CoV-2 infection or an uninfected control (not recorded which). Sequencing was performed on whole blood. Here the CDR3 reads CASSLAVGGSGTEAFF. In DNA, the CDR3 is TGTGCCAGCAGCTTAGCTGTGGGGGGTAGTGGCACTGAAGCTTTCTTT.